This T cell receptor beta chain was identified in a study of T cell responses to AZD1222 COVID-19 vaccine. Measured with immunoSEQ multiplex PCR; TCRdb has only the in-frame clones, and not every one. The sample has 90,000 to 100,000 clones, around nine tenths seen once. Germline V gene sequence: CDR1 SQVTM, CDR2 ANQGSEA. Trimming removed 2 bases from V and 1 base from J, with 11 bases in between. This CDR3 has 14 residues. Sequencing was performed on peripheral blood, taken 28 days after the second AZD1222 dose. V and J are TRBV29-1 and TRBJ2-5; D gene ambiguous. This TCR came from an adult who received the AZD1222 COVID-19 vaccine. CDR3 DNA: TGCAGCGTTGAACCTGCGGACCTCCAAGAGACCCAGTACTTC. Protein sequence: CSVEPADLQETQYF.